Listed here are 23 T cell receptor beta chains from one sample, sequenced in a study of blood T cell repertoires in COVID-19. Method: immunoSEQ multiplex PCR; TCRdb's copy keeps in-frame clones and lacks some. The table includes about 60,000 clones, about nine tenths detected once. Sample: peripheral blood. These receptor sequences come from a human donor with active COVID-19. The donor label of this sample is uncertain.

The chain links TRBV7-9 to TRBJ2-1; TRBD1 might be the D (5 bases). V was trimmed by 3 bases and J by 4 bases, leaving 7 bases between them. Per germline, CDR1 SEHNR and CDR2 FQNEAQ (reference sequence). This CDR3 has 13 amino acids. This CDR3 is CASSFRQYNEQFF. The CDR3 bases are TGTGCCAGCAGCTTTAGACAGTACAATGAGCAGTTCTTC.

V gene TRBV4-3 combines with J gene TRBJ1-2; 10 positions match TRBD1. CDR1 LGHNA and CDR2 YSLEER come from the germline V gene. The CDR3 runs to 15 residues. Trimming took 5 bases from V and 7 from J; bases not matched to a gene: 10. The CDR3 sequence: CASSTAGQGISGYTF. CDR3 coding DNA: TGCGCCAGCAGCACGGCGGGACAGGGGATAAGTGGCTACACCTTC.

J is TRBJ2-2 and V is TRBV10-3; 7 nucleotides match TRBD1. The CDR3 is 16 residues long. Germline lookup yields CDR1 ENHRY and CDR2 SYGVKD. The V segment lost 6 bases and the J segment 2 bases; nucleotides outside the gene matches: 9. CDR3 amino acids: CAIRTGKESNTGELFF. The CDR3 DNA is TGTGCCATCAGGACAGGGAAGGAGTCTAACACCGGGGAGCTGTTTTTT.

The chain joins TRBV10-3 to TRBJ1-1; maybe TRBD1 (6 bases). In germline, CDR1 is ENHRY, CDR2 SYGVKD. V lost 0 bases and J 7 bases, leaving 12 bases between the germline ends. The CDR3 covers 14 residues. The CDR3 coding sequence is TGTGCCATCAGTGAGTCGGCACAGGGAAGTGAAGCTTTCTTT. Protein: CAISESAQGSEAFF.

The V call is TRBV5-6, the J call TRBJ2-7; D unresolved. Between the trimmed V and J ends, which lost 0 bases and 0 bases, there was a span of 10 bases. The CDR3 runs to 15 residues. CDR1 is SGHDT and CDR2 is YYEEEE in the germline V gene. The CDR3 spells CASSLGQSLSYEQYF. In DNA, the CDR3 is TGTGCCAGCAGCTTGGGGCAGTCCCTCTCCTACGAGCAGTACTTC.

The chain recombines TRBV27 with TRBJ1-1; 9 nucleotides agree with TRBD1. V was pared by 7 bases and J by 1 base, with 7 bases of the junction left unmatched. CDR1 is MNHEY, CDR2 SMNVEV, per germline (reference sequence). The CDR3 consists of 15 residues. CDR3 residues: CASTPRTGENTEAFF. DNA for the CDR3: TGTGCCAGCACACCTCGGACAGGGGAGAACACTGAAGCTTTCTTT.

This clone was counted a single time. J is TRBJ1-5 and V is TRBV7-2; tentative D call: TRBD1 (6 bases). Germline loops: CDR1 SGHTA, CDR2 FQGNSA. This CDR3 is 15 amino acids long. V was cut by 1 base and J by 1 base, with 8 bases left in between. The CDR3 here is CASSLVQGSNQPQHF. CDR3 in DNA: TGTGCCAGCAGCTTAGTGCAGGGGAGCAATCAGCCCCAGCATTTT.

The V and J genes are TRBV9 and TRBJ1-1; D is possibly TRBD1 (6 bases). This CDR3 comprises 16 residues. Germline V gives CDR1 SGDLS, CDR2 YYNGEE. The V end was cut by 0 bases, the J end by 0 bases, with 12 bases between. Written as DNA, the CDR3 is TGTGCCAGCAGCGTAGGCCTGACAGGTTTGAACACTGAAGCTTTCTTT. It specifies CASSVGLTGLNTEAFF.

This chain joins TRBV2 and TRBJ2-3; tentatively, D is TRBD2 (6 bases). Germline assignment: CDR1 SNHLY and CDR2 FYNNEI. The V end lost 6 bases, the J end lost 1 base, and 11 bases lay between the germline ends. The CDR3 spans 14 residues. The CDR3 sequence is CASSQQRGTDTQYF. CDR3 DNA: TGTGCCAGCAGCCAACAGCGGGGCACAGATACGCAGTATTTT.

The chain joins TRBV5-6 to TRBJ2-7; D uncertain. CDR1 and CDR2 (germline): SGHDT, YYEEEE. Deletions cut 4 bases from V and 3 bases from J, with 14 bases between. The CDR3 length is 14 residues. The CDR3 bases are TGTGCCAGCAGCAGTTGGGCAGAGAACTACGAGCAGTACTTC. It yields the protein CASSSWAENYEQYF.

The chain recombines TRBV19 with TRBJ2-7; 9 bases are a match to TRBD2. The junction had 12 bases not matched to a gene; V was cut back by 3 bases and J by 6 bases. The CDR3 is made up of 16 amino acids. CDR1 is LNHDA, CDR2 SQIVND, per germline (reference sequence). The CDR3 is CASSIVPNPSGIEQYF. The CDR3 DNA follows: TGTGCCAGTAGTATTGTTCCGAATCCTAGCGGGATCGAGCAGTACTTC. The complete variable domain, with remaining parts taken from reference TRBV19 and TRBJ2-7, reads DGGITQSPKYLFRKEGQNVTLSCEQNLNHDAMYWYRQDPGQGLRLIYYSQIVNDFQKGDIAEGYSVSREKKESFPLTVTSAQKNPTAFYLCASSIVPNPSGIEQYFGPGTRLTVT.

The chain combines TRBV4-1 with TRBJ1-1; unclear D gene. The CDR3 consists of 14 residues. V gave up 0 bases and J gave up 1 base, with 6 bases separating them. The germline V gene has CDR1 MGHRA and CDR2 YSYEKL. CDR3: CASSQDSGNTEAFF. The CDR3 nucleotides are TGCGCCAGCAGCCAAGATTCAGGGAACACTGAAGCTTTCTTT.

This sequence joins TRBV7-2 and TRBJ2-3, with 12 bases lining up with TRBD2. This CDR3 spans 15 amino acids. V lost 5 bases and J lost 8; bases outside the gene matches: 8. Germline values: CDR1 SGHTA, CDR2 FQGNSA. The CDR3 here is CASSPRLAGAGTQYF. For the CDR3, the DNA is TGTGCCAGCAGCCCCAGACTAGCGGGAGCTGGTACGCAGTATTTT.

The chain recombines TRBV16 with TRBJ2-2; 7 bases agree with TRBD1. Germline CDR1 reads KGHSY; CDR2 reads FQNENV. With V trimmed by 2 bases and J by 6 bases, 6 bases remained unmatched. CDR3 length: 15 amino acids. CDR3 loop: CASSQGQAFSGELFF. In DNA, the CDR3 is TGTGCCAGCAGCCAAGGACAGGCCTTCTCCGGGGAGCTGTTTTTT.

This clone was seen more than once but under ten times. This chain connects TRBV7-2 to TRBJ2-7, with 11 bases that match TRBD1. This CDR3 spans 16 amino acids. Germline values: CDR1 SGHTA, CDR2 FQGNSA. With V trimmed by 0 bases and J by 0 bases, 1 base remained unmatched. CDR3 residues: CASSLADRGLSYEQYF. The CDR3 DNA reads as TGTGCCAGCAGCTTAGCGGACAGGGGGCTCTCCTACGAGCAGTACTTC.

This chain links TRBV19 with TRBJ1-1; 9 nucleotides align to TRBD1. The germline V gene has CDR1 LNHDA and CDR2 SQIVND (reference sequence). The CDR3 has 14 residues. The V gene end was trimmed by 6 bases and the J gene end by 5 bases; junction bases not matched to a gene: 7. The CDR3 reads CASSLQGAVTEAFF. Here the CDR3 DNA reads TGTGCCAGTAGCCTACAGGGGGCTGTTACTGAAGCTTTCTTT.

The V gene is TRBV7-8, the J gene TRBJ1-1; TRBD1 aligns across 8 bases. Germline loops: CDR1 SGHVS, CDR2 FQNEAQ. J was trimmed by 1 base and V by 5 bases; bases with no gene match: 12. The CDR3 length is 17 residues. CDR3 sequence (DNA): TGTGCCAGCAGCGCCGAACAGGGGGTCTGGGGGAACACTGAAGCTTTCTTT. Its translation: CASSAEQGVWGNTEAFF.

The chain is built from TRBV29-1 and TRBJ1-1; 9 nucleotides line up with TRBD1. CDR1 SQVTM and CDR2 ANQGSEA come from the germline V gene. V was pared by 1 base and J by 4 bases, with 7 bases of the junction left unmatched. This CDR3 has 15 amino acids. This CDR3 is CSVEALTGGITEAFF. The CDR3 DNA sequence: TGCAGCGTTGAAGCATTGACAGGGGGTATCACTGAAGCTTTCTTT.

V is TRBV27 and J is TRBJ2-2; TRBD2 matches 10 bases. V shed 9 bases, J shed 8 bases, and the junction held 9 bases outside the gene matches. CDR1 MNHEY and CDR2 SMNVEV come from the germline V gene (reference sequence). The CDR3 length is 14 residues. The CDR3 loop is CARPGLAPWGELFF. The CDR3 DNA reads TGTGCCAGGCCGGGACTAGCGCCTTGGGGGGAGCTGTTTTTT.

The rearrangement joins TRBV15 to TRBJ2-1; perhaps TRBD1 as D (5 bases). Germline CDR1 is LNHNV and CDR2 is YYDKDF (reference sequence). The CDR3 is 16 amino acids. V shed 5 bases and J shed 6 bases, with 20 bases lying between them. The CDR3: CATSGAGRIGSNEQFF. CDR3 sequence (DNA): TGTGCCACCAGCGGGGCTGGTCGAATTGGGTCCAATGAGCAGTTCTTC.

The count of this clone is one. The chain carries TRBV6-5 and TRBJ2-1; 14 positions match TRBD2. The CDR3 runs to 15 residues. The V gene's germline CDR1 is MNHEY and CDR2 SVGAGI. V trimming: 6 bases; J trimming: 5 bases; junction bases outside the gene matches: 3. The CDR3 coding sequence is TGTGCCAGCAGGCAGGGACTAGCGGGAGACAATGAGCAGTTCTTC. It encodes CASRQGLAGDNEQFF.

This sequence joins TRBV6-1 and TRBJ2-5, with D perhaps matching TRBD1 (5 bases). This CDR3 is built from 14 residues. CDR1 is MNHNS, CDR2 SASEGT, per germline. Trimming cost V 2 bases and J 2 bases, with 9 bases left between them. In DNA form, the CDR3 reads TGTGCCAGCAGTGAAAATCCAGGGCAAGAGACCCAGTACTTC. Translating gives CASSENPGQETQYF.

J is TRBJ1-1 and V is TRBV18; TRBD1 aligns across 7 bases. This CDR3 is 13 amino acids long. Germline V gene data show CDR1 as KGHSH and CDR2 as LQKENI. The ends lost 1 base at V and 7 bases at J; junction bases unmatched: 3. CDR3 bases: TGTGCCAGCTCACCACTCGACAGGGTTGAAGCTTTCTTT. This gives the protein CASSPLDRVEAFF. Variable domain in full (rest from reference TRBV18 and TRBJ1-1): NAGVMQNPRHLVRRRGQEARLRCSPMKGHSHVYWYRQLPEEGLKFMVYLQKENIIDESGMPKERFSAEFPKEGPSILRIQQVVRGDSAAYFCASSPLDRVEAFFGQGTRLTVV.